These 18 T cell receptor beta chains were sequenced from one sample in a study of blood T cell repertoires in COVID-19. TCRdb's table, derived via immunoSEQ multiplex PCR, lists solely in-frame clones and lacks some. The table has over 250,000 clones, about 89% seen once; the top ten hold about an eighth. The specimen was peripheral blood. These receptors were obtained from an older woman with acute or convalescent COVID-19.

The V gene is TRBV6-2 or TRBV6-3, the J gene TRBJ2-7; TRBD2 matches at 14 bases. The CDR3 sequence is 21 residues long. Trimming removed 0 bases from V and 3 bases from J; junction bases left unmatched: 16. Per the germline V gene, CDR1 is MNHEY and CDR2 is SVGEGT. The CDR3 DNA is TGTGCCAGCAGTTACTCCCCATCCGGACTAGCGGGAGGCCTCGTCGTCTACGAGCAGTACTTC. Translated, it gives CASSYSPSGLAGGLVVYEQYF.

This chain links TRBV7-2 with TRBJ2-7; 12 bases align to TRBD1. The trim removed 5 bases at V and 0 bases at J, leaving 5 bases unmatched. This CDR3 has 16 residues. Germline V gene data show CDR1 as SGHTA and CDR2 as FQGNSA. The CDR3 region has the DNA TGTGCCAGCAGCCCGGGACAGGGGGCGATCTCCTACGAGCAGTACTTC. Translating gives CASSPGQGAISYEQYF.

The chain recombines TRBV5-1 with TRBJ1-1, with 10 bases identical to TRBD1. The V segment lost 4 bases and the J segment 6 bases; nucleotides outside the gene matches: 9. Germline CDR1 and CDR2: SGHRS and YFSETQ. CDR3 length: 15 amino acids. The CDR3 bases are TGCGCCAGCAGCGGCCGTGGACAGGGGGTGTCTGAAGCTTTCTTT. Amino acids: CASSGRGQGVSEAFF.

The chain is built from TRBV7-9 and TRBJ2-7, with TRBD1 matching over 11 bases. The CDR3 length is 17 residues. Germline V gene sequence: CDR1 SEHNR, CDR2 FQNEAQ (reference sequence). Losses at the gene ends were 5 bases for V and 1 base for J; bases not matched to a gene: 10. Written as DNA, the CDR3 is TGTGCCAGCAGCGAACTCACGGGACAGGGGGATTCCTACGAGCAGTACTTC. This translates into CASSELTGQGDSYEQYF.

The chain recombines TRBV28 with TRBJ1-5, with no clear D. Germline V gene sequence: CDR1 MDHEN, CDR2 SYDVKM. CDR3 length: 14 residues. V was clipped by 2 bases and J by 0 bases, with 5 bases between them. CDR3 bases: TGTGCCAGCAGTTTACTAAGTAGCAATCAGCCCCAGCATTTT. Translating it yields CASSLLSSNQPQHF.

The J gene is TRBJ1-2, the V gene TRBV10-3; TRBD1 matches at 9 bases. The CDR3 loop spans 17 amino acids. V shed 3 bases and J 2 bases; nucleotides not matched to a gene: 10. The germline gives CDR1 ENHRY, CDR2 SYGVKD. CDR3 region: CAISDLITDRGNYGYTF. The CDR3 nucleotides read TGTGCCATCAGTGATCTTATTACGGACAGGGGAAACTATGGCTACACCTTC.

The V call is TRBV7-2, the J call TRBJ1-5; D may be TRBD1 (5 bases). V gave up 3 bases and J gave up 0 bases, with 6 bases separating them. The CDR3 is 14 amino acids. Germline values: CDR1 SGHTA, CDR2 FQGNSA. The CDR3 reads CASSLDISNQPQHF. The CDR3 bases are TGTGCCAGCAGCTTGGACATTAGCAATCAGCCCCAGCATTTT.

The rearrangement links TRBV6-2 or TRBV6-3 to TRBJ2-7; TRBD1 aligns across 9 bases. This CDR3 is 18 amino acids long. CDR1 MNHEY and CDR2 SVGEGT come from the germline V gene. Unmatched junction bases numbered 11, after V lost 2 bases and J lost 0 bases. This CDR3 reads CASSYALRDRASSYEQYF. CDR3 DNA sequence: TGTGCCAGCAGTTACGCGCTTCGGGACAGGGCAAGCTCCTACGAGCAGTACTTC.

This rearrangement joins TRBV11-1 to TRBJ2-5, with a tentative D call TRBD1 (6 bases). Trimming shortened V by 2 bases and J by 6 bases, and 10 bases separated the two germline ends. This CDR3 comprises 13 residues. The germline V gene has CDR1 SGHAT and CDR2 FQDESV (reference sequence). The CDR3 coding sequence is TGTGCCAGCAGCTTAAGTCAGGGGAAGACCCAGTACTTC. This codes for CASSLSQGKTQYF.

V gene TRBV29-1 combines with J gene TRBJ1-1; no firm D call. V lost 7 bases, J lost 0 bases, and 9 bases lay in between. CDR1 is SQVTM, CDR2 ANQGSEA, per germline. This CDR3 is 12 amino acids long. CDR3 in DNA: TGCAGCGCGTCAACAGTGAACACTGAAGCTTTCTTT. This translates into CSASTVNTEAFF. Filled out from reference TRBV29-1 and TRBJ1-1, the complete variable domain reads SAVISQKPSRDICQRGTSLTIQCQVDSQVTMMFWYRQQPGQSLTLIATANQGSEATYESGFVIDKFPISRPNLTFSTLTVSNMSPEDSSIYLCSASTVNTEAFFGQGTRLTVV.

This chain links TRBV7-9 with TRBJ2-3; D is possibly TRBD2 (6 bases). V lost 3 bases to trimming and J lost 2 bases, with 12 bases between them. CDR3 length: 15 residues. Germline CDR1 SEHNR, CDR2 FQNEAQ (reference sequence). The CDR3 DNA is TGTGCCAGCAGCTTGCGGCGGGGCAACACAGATACGCAGTATTTT. It encodes CASSLRRGNTDTQYF.

This chain uses TRBV6-5 with TRBJ1-5; D is possibly TRBD1 (6 bases). The CDR3 runs to 14 residues. The V end lost 4 bases, the J end lost 3 bases, and 10 bases lay between the germline ends. Germline CDR1 reads MNHEY; CDR2 reads SVGAGI. The CDR3 DNA is TGTGCCAGCAGTTCCCAGGGGTCCAATCAGCCCCAGCATTTT. It yields the protein CASSSQGSNQPQHF.

Here the CDR3 reads CATSTRQGKANYGYTF. DNA of the CDR3: TGTGCCACCAGCACCCGACAGGGGAAGGCTAACTATGGCTACACCTTC. The chain joins TRBV15 to TRBJ1-2, with TRBD1 matching 8 bases. The CDR3 covers 16 residues. Per the germline V gene, CDR1 is LNHNV and CDR2 is YYDKDF (reference sequence). The junction had 7 bases not matched to a gene; V was cut back by 4 bases and J by 0 bases.

The chain recombines TRBV2 with TRBJ1-5; D not resolved. CDR1 and CDR2 from the germline V gene are SNHLY and FYNNEI. V lost 5 bases and J 0 bases, leaving 8 bases between the germline ends. CDR3 length: 14 residues. This chain's CDR3 is CASSPGHSNQPQHF. The DNA for the CDR3 is TGTGCCAGCAGTCCAGGCCATAGCAATCAGCCCCAGCATTTT. The whole variable domain, remainder taken from reference TRBV2 and TRBJ1-5, is EPEVTQTPSHQVTQMGQEVILRCVPISNHLYFYWYRQILGQKVEFLVSFYNNEISEKSEIFDDQFSVERPDGSNFTLKIRSTKLEDSAMYFCASSPGHSNQPQHFGDGTRLSIL.

V gene TRBV3-1 (or the pseudogene TRBV3-2) combines with J gene TRBJ2-1, with a weak D call TRBD2 (6 bases). Deletions cut 3 bases from V and 0 bases from J, with 9 bases between. Germline CDR1 reads LGHDT; CDR2 reads YNNKEL (reference sequence). The CDR3 is 15 amino acids. This CDR3 is CASSQAGPSYNEQFF. The CDR3 nucleotides are TGTGCCAGCAGCCAGGCGGGGCCCTCCTACAATGAGCAGTTCTTC.

In this sample, this clone turned up once. The rearrangement links TRBV27 to TRBJ2-7; 10 bases match TRBD1. The CDR3 has 17 amino acids. Germline loops: CDR1 MNHEY, CDR2 SMNVEV (reference sequence). With 1 base clipped from V and 4 bases from J, the junction kept 10 bases outside the gene matches. The CDR3 region is CASSLYLVRTGGYEQYF. CDR3 sequence (DNA): TGTGCCAGCAGTTTATATCTGGTCAGGACAGGGGGTTACGAGCAGTACTTC.

The CDR3 coding sequence is TGTGCCAGCAGCACGACAGGGAGGAATCAGCCCCAGCATTTT. Protein: CASSTTGRNQPQHF. J is TRBJ1-5 and V is TRBV7-2, with 7 bases fitting TRBD1. Germline CDR1 is SGHTA and CDR2 is FQGNSA. Trimming at V came to 5 bases and at J to 4 bases, leaving 5 bases not matched to a gene. This CDR3 spans 14 amino acids. Complete variable domain (other parts from reference TRBV7-2 and TRBJ1-5): GAGVSQSPSNKVTEKGKDVELRCDPISGHTALYWYRQSLGQGLEFLIYFQGNSAPDKSGLPSDRFSAERTGGSVSTLTIQRTQQEDSAVYLCASSTTGRNQPQHFGDGTRLSIL.

This chain uses TRBV5-5 with TRBJ1-6, with TRBD1 matching 7 bases. With V trimmed by 3 bases and J by 7 bases, 7 bases remained unmatched. Germline lookup yields CDR1 SGHKS and CDR2 YYEKEE (reference sequence). The CDR3 runs 15 residues. CDR3 in DNA: TGTGCCAGCAGCTACCGGACAGGACTCAATTCACCCCTCCACTTT. As protein: CASSYRTGLNSPLHF.